This T cell receptor beta chain derives from a study of control samples from healthy donors and cancer patients. The assay was immunoSEQ multiplex PCR, and TCRdb's table has in-frame clones only and misses some. Of approximately 140,000 clones in the sample, roughly 93% are singletons; the top ten hold roughly 6.2%. The sequenced sample was blood. The TCR sequence derives from a man aged 18 to 30 in good health.

CDR3 DNA sequence: TGTGCCAGCAGCTTGGGGACGGCTACCTACAATGAGCAGTTCTTC. It encodes CASSLGTATYNEQFF. This rearrangement joins TRBV7-8 to TRBJ2-1, with D perhaps matching TRBD1 or TRBD2 (5 bases each). Trimming took off 3 bases at V and 2 bases at J, with 11 bases between the two ends. The germline V gene encodes CDR1 SGHVS and CDR2 FQNEAQ. There are 15 residues in the CDR3.